A single sample gave rise to the 5 T cell receptor beta chains below, sequenced in a study of T cells after yellow fever vaccination. TCRdb ran MiXCR on the 5' RACE reads and lists one entry per CDR3 protein. The table shows some 110,000 distinct CDR3 sequences, with around 7.2% occurring only once. Sequencing used CD4+ T cells sorted from PBMCs, obtained roughly 45 days after the first yellow fever vaccination. The receptor source for this set is a man between 18 and 35 years old who received the YFV17D yellow fever vaccine.

This clonotype came up many times. The gene calls are TRBV5-1 and TRBJ2-3; 15 nucleotides match TRBD2. The germline V gene encodes CDR1 SGHRS and CDR2 YFSETQ. The length of the CDR3 is 16 residues. V shed 7 bases and J 2 bases; nucleotides not matched to a gene: 5. The CDR3 sequence: CASSGLAGGPTDTQYF. CDR3 nucleotides: TGCGCCAGCTCGGGACTAGCGGGGGGACCCACAGATACGCAGTATTTT. The variable domain in full, with the rest retrieved from reference TRBV5-1 and TRBJ2-3, is KAGVTQTPRYLIKTRGQQVTLSCSPISGHRSVSWYQQTPGQGLQFLFEYFSETQRNKGNFPGRFSGRQFSNSRSEMNVSTLELGDSALYLCASSGLAGGPTDTQYFGPGTRLTVL.

This clonotype was picked up many times. One end of the junction does not line up with germline, which may come from a read error. This chain links TRBV7-7 with TRBJ2-1; D is perhaps TRBD1 or TRBD2 (5 bases each). The germline V gene encodes CDR1 SSHAT and CDR2 FNYEAQ (reference sequence). This CDR3 is 13 amino acids long. CDR3 nucleotides: TGTGCTAGCAGCCCCGAGGGGTACGGTGAGCAGTTCTTC. Protein product: CASSPEGYGEQFF. Full variable domain (missing parts from reference TRBV7-7 and TRBJ2-1): GAGVSQSPRYKVTKRGQDVTLRCDPISSHATLYWYQQALGQGPEFLTYFNYEAQPDKSGLPSDRFSAERPEGSISTLTIQRTEQRDSAMYRCASSPEGYGEQFFGPGTRLTVL.

This clonotype has a count of ten or more. V and J are TRBV5-1 and TRBJ2-5; TRBD1 might be the D (6 bases). The CDR3 spans 14 residues. CDR1 and CDR2 from the germline V gene are SGHRS and YFSETQ. V shed 2 bases and J shed 5 bases, with 13 bases lying between them. CDR3 sequence reads: CASSLLGALETQYF. As DNA, the CDR3 is TGCGCCAGCAGCTTACTGGGGGCGTTGGAGACCCAGTACTTC.

In this sample, this clonotype turned up many times. The chain couples TRBV7-2 to TRBJ2-7; D uncertain. V lost 1 base and J 2 bases, leaving 9 bases between the germline ends. The CDR3 sequence is 14 residues long. In germline, CDR1 is SGHTA, CDR2 FQGNSA. CDR3 residues: CASSLVVRTYEQYF. The CDR3 DNA reads as TGTGCCAGCAGCTTAGTGGTCAGAACCTACGAGCAGTACTTC.

This clonotype was counted many times. The chain carries TRBV9 and TRBJ2-7, with TRBD1 as a possible D gene (6 bases). Germline-derived CDR1 and CDR2 are SGDLS and YYNGEE. This CDR3 comprises 14 residues. The V end was cut by 2 bases, the J end by 4 bases, with 13 bases between. The CDR3 sequence: CASSVQGHGYEQYF. DNA of the CDR3: TGTGCCAGCAGCGTGCAGGGGCACGGATACGAGCAGTACTTC.